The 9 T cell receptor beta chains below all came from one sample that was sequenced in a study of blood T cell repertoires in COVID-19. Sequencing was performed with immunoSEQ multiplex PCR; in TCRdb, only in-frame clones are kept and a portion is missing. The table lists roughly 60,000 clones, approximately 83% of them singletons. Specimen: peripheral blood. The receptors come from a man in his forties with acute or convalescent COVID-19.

CDR3 sequence: CASSYSIGTGLKETQYF. The CDR3 region has the DNA TGTGCCAGCAGTTACTCGATAGGGACCGGACTAAAAGAGACCCAGTACTTC. This sequence joins TRBV6-2 or TRBV6-3 and TRBJ2-5, with D perhaps matching TRBD2 (6 bases). Deletions cut 0 bases from V and 3 bases from J, with 17 bases between. This CDR3 region has 17 residues. Germline V gives CDR1 MNHEY, CDR2 SVGEGT.

The chain's CDR3 is CASSLTGPYGYTF. DNA for the CDR3: TGTGCCAGCAGTCTGACAGGGCCTTATGGCTACACCTTC. The chain is built from TRBV12-3 or TRBV12-4 and TRBJ1-2; 7 bases agree with TRBD1. With 5 bases clipped from V and 5 bases from J, the junction kept 5 bases outside the gene matches. CDR3 length: 13 amino acids.

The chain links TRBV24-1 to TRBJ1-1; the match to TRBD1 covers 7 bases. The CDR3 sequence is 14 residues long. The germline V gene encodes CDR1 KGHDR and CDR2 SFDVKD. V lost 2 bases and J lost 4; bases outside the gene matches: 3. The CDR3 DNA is TGTGCCACCAGTGATTCAAACAGGGGCACTGAAGCTTTCTTT. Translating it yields CATSDSNRGTEAFF.

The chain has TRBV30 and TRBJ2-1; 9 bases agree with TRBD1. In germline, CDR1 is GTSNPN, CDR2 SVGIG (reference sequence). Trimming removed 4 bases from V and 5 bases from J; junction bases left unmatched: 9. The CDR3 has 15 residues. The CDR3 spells CAWNHGTGFNNEQFF. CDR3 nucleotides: TGTGCCTGGAACCACGGGACAGGGTTCAACAATGAGCAGTTCTTC.

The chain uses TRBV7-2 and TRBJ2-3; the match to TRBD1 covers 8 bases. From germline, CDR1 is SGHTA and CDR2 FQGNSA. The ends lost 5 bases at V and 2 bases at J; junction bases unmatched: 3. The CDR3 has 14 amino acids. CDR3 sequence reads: CASSPGQATDTQYF. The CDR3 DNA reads TGTGCCAGCAGCCCGGGACAGGCCACAGATACGCAGTATTTT.

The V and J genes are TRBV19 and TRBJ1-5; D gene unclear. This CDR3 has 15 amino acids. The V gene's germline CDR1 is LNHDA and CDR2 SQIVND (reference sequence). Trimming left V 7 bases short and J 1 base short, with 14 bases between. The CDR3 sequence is CASMPTGISNQPQHF. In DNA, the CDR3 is TGTGCCAGTATGCCGACCGGGATAAGCAATCAGCCCCAGCATTTT.

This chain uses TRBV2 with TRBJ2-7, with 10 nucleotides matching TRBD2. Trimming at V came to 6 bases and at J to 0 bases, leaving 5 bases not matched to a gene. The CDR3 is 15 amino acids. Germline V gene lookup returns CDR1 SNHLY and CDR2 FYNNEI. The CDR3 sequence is CASSSTSGDSYEQYF. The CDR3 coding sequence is TGTGCCAGCAGCTCAACTAGCGGGGACTCCTACGAGCAGTACTTC.

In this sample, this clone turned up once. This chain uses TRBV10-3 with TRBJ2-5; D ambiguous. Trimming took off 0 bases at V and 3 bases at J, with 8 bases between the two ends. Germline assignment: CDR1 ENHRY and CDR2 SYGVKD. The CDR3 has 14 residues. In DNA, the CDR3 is TGTGCCATCAGTGAGTCCGCGAGAGAAGAGACCCAGTACTTC. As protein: CAISESAREETQYF.

The DNA of the CDR3 is TGTGCCAGCAAGAGCGGGACGAACACCGGGGAGCTGTTTTTT. It translates to CASKSGTNTGELFF. This chain joins TRBV2 and TRBJ2-2; 7 bases fit TRBD2. Looked up from germline, CDR1 is SNHLY and CDR2 is FYNNEI. V was clipped by 7 bases and J by 0 bases; unmatched bases: 2. The CDR3 has 14 residues.